This TCR beta chain was captured in a study of CD8 T cells in Susac syndrome. The RNA input was roughly 0.45 to 1 ug, and it was reverse transcribed with random hexamers. TCRdb reprocessed the immunoSEQ multiplex PCR reads via MiXCR and lists one record per CDR3 protein. In the table there are about 160,000 distinct CDR3 sequences, approximately 92% of which are singletons. V was clipped by 0 bases and J by 7 bases, with 13 bases between them. Germline CDR1 reads SGDLS; CDR2 reads YYNGEE. CDR3 size: 14 residues. The TCR originated in a human donor in good health. V gene TRBV9 combines with J gene TRBJ1-2; possibly TRBD1 for D (6 bases). The sample was CD4+ T cells from PBMCs. CDR3 in amino acids: CASSVGTGSLGYTF. The CDR3 DNA is TGTGCCAGCAGCGTAGGCACAGGGTCCCTTGGCTACACCTTC.